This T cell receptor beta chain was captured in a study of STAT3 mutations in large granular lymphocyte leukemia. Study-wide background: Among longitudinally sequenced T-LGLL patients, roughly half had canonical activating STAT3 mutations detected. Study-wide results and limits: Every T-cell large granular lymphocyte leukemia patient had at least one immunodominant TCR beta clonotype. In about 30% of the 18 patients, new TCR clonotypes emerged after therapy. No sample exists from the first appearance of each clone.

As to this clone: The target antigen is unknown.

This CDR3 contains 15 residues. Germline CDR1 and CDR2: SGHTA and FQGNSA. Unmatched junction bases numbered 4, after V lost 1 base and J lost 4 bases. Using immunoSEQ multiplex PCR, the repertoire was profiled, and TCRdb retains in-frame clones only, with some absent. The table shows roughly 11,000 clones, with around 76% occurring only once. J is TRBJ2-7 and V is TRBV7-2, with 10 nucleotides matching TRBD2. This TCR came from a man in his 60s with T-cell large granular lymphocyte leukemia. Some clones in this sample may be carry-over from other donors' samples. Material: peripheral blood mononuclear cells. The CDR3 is CASSLDTAGGYEQYF. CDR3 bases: TGTGCCAGCAGCTTAGATACAGCGGGAGGGTACGAGCAGTACTTC. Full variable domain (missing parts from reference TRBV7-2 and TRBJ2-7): GAGVSQSPSNKVTEKGKDVELRCDPISGHTALYWYRQSLGQGLEFLIYFQGNSAPDKSGLPSDRFSAERTGGSVSTLTIQRTQQEDSAVYLCASSLDTAGGYEQYFGPGTRLTVT.